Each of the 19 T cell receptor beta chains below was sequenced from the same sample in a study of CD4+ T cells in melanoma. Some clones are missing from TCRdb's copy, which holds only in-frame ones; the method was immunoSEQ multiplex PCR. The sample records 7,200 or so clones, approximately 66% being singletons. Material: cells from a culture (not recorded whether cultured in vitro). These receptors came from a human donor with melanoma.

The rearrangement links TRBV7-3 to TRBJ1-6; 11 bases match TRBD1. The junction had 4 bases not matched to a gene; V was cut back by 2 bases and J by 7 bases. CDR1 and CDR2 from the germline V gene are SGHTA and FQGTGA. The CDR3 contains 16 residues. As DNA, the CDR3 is TGTGCCAGCAGCTTAGGGACAGGGGGTATGAATTCACCCCTCCACTTT. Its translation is CASSLGTGGMNSPLHF.

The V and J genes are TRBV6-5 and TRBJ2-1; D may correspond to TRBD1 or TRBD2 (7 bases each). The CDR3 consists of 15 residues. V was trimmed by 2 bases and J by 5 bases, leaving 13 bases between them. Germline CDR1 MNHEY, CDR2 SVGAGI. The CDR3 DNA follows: TGTGCCAGCAGTTACCCAGGGGGGGAACACAATGAGCAGTTCTTC. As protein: CASSYPGGEHNEQFF.

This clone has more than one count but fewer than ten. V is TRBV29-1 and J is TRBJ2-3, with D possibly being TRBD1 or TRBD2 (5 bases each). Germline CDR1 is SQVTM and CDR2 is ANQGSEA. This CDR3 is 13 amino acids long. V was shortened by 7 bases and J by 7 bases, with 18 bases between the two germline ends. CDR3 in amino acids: CSAITDGTNTQYF. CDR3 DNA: TGCAGCGCAATAACGGACGGGACGAATACGCAGTATTTT.

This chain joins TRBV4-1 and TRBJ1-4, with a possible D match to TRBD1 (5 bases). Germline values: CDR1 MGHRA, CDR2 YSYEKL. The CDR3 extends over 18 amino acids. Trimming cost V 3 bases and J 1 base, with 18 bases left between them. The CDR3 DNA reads TGCGCCAGCAGCCACCCGCCCTCAGGGCCCCAAACTAATGAAAAACTGTTTTTT. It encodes CASSHPPSGPQTNEKLFF.

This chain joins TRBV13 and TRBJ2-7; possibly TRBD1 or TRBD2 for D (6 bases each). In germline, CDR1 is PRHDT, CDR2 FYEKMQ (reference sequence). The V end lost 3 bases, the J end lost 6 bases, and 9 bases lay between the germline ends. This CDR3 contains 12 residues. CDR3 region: CASSFRGPEQYF. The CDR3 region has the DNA TGTGCCAGCAGCTTTCGGGGGCCCGAGCAGTACTTC.

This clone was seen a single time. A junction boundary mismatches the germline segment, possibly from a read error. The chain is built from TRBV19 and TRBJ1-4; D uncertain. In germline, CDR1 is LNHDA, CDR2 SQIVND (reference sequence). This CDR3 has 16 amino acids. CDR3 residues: CASSNYGDSDNEKLFF. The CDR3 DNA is TGTGCCAGCAGTAATTACGGAGACTCCGATAATGAAAAACTGTTTTTT.

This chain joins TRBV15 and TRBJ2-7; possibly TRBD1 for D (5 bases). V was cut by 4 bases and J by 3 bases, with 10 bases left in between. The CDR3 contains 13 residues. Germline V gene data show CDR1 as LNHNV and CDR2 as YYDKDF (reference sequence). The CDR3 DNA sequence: TGTGCCACCAGCACCCCACAGGTCTACGAGCAGTACTTC. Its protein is CATSTPQVYEQYF.

The DNA of the CDR3 is TGTGCCAGCAGCCTCACGGCGATAAATGAAAAACTGTTTTTT. Amino acid sequence: CASSLTAINEKLFF. This chain joins TRBV27 and TRBJ1-4; D gene ambiguous. This CDR3 comprises 14 residues. Germline CDR1 and CDR2: MNHEY and SMNVEV (reference sequence). V was trimmed by 6 bases and J by 5 bases, leaving 13 bases between them.

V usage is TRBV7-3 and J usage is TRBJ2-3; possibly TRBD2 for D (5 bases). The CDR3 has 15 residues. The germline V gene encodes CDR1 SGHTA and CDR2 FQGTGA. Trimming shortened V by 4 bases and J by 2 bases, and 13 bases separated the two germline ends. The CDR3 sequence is CASSSSAGITDTQYF. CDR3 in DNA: TGTGCCAGCAGCTCCTCTGCGGGCATCACAGATACGCAGTATTTT.

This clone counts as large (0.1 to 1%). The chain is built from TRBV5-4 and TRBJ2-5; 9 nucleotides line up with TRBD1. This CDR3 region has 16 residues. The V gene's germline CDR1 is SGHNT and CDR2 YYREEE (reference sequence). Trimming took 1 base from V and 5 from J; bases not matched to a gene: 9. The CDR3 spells CASSLKGQGRGETQYF. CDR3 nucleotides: TGTGCCAGCAGCTTGAAAGGACAGGGGAGAGGGGAGACCCAGTACTTC.

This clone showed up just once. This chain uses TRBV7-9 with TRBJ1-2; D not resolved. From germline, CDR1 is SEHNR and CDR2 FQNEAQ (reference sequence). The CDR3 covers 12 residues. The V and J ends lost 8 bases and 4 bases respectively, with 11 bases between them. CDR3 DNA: TGTGCCAGCTCACCGGGAAGCTATGGCTACACCTTC. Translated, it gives CASSPGSYGYTF. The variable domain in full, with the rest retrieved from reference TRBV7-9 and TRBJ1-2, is DTGVSQNPRHKITKRGQNVTFRCDPISEHNRLYWYRQTLGQGPEFLTYFQNEAQLEKSRLLSDRFSAERPKGSFSTLEIQRTEQGDSAMYLCASSPGSYGYTFGSGTRLTVV.

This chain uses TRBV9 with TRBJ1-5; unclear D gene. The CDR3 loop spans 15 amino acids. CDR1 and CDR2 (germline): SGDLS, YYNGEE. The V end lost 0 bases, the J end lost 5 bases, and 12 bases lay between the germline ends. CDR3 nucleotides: TGTGCCAGCAGCGTAGATGGTTTAGGCGATCAGCCCCAGCATTTT. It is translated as CASSVDGLGDQPQHF.

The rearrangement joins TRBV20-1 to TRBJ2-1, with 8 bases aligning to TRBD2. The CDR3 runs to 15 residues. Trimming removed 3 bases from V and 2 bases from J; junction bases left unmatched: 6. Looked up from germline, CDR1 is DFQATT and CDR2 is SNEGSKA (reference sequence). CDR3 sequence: CSASPGGAPYNEQFF. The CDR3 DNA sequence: TGCAGTGCTAGTCCCGGGGGGGCCCCCTACAATGAGCAGTTCTTC.

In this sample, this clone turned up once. CDR3 sequence: CASSLLGHGEAFF. The CDR3 DNA reads as TGTGCCAGCAGTTTATTAGGCCACGGTGAAGCTTTCTTT. The chain is built from TRBV28 and TRBJ1-1; D ambiguous. The CDR3 consists of 13 residues. V was cut by 1 base and J by 7 bases, with 10 bases left in between. The germline V gene encodes CDR1 MDHEN and CDR2 SYDVKM. Drawing the rest from reference TRBV28 and TRBJ1-1, the complete variable domain is DVKVTQSSRYLVKRTGEKVFLECVQDMDHENMFWYRQDPGLGLRLIYFSYDVKMKEKGDIPEGYSVSREKKERFSLILESASTNQTSMYLCASSLLGHGEAFFGQGTRLTVV.

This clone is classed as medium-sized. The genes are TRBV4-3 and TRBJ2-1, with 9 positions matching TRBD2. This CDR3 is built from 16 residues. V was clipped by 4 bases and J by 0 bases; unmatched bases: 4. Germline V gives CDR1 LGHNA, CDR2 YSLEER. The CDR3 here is CASSRAGGSSYNEQFF. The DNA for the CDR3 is TGCGCCAGCAGCCGGGCGGGGGGGAGCTCCTACAATGAGCAGTTCTTC.

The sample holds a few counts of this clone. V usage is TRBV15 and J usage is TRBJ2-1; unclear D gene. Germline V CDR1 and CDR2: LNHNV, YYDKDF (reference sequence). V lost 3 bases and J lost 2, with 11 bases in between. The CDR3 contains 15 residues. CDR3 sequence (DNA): TGTGCCACCAGCAGCCCAAGTAATCCCTACAATGAGCAGTTCTTC. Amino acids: CATSSPSNPYNEQFF.

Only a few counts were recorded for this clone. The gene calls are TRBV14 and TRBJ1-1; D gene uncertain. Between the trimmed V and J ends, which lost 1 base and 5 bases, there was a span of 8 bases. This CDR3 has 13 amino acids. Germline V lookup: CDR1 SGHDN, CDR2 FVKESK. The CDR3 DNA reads TGTGCCAGCAGCCAAGCGGGATGGACTGAAGCTTTCTTT. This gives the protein CASSQAGWTEAFF.

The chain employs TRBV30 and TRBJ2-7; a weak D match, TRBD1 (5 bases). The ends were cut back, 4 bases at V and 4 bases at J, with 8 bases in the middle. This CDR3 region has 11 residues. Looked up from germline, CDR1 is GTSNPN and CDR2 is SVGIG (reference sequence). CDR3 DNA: TGTGCCTGGACCAGGGAATACGAGCAGTACTTC. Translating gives CAWTREYEQYF.

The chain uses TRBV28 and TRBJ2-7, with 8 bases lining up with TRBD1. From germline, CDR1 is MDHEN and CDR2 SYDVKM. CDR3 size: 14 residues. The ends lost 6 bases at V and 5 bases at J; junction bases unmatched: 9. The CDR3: CASSLTGVSDEQYF. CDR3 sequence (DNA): TGTGCCAGCAGCTTGACAGGGGTTTCCGACGAGCAGTACTTC.